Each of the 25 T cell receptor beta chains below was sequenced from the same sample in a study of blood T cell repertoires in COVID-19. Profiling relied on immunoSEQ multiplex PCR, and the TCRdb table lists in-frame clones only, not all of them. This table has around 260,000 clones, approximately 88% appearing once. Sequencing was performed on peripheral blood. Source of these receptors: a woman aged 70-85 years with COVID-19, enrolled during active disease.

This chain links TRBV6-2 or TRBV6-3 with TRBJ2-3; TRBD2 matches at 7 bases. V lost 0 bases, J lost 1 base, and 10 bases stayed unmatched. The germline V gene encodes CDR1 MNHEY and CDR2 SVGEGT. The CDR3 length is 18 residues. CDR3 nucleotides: TGTGCCAGCAGTTACTCGATCTTTGCGGGAGACCGCACAGATACGCAGTATTTT. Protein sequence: CASSYSIFAGDRTDTQYF.

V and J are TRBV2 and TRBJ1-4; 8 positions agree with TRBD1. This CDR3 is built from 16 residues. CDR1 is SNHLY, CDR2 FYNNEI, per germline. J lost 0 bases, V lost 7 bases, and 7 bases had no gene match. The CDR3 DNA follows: TGTGCCAGCAACGGACAGGGCCGCTCAACTAATGAAAAACTGTTTTTT. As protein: CASNGQGRSTNEKLFF.

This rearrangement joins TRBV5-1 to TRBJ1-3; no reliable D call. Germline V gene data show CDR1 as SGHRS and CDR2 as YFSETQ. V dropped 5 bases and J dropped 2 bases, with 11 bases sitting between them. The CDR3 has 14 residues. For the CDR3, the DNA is TGCGCCAGCAGTCTAGGCGGGACTGGAAACACCATATATTTT. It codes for CASSLGGTGNTIYF. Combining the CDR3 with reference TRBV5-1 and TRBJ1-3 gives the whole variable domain KAGVTQTPRYLIKTRGQQVTLSCSPISGHRSVSWYQQTPGQGLQFLFEYFSETQRNKGNFPGRFSGRQFSNSRSEMNVSTLELGDSALYLCASSLGGTGNTIYFGEGSWLTVV.

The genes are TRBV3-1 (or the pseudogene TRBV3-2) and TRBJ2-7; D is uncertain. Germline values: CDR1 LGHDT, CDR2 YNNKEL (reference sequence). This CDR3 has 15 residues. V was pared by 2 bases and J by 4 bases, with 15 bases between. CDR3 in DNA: TGTGCCAGCAGCCAATCACACGTTGCGGATTACGAGCAGTACTTC. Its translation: CASSQSHVADYEQYF.

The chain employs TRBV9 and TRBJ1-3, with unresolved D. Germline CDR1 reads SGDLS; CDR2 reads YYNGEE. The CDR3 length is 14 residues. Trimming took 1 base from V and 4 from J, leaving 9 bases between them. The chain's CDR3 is CASSVIDSGNTIYF. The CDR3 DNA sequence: TGTGCCAGCAGCGTAATAGATTCGGGAAACACCATATATTTT.

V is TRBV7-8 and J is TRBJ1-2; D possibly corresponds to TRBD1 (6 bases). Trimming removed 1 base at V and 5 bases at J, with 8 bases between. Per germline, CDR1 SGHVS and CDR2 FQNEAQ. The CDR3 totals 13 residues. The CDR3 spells CASSLGGPYGYTF. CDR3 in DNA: TGTGCCAGCAGCTTAGGGGGGCCGTATGGCTACACCTTC.

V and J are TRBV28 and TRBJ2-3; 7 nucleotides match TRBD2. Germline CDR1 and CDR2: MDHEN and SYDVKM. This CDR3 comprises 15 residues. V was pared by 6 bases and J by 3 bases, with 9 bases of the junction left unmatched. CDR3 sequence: CASSPGEGRTDTQYF. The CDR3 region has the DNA TGTGCCAGCAGCCCGGGGGAGGGTAGGACAGATACGCAGTATTTT.

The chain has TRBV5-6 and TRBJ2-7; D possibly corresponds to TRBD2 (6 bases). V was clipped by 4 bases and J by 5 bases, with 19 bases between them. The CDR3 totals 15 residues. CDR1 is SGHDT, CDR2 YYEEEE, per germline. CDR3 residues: CASSPRTGLSNEQYF. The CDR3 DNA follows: TGTGCCAGCAGCCCCAGGACCGGACTATCCAACGAGCAGTACTTC.

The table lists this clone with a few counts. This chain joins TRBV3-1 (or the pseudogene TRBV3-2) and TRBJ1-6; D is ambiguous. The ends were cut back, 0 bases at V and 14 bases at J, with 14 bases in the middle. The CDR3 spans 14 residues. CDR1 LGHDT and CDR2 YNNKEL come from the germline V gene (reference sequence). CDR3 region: CASSQEGRRSSLHF. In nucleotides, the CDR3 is TGTGCCAGCAGCCAAGAAGGTAGGAGATCATCCCTCCACTTT.

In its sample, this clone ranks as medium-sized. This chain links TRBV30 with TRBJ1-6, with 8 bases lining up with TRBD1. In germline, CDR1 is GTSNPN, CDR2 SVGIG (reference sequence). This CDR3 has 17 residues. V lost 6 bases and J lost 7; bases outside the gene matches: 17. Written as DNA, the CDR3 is TGTGCCTGCACGAAATTTCCACGGACAGGGTCCAATTCACCCCTCCACTTT. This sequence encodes CACTKFPRTGSNSPLHF. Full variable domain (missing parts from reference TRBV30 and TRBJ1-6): SQTIHQWPATLVQPVGSPLSLECTVEGTSNPNLYWYRQAAGRGLQLLFYSVGIGQISSEVPQNLSASRPQDRQFILSSKKLLLSDSGFYLCACTKFPRTGSNSPLHFGNGTRLTVT.

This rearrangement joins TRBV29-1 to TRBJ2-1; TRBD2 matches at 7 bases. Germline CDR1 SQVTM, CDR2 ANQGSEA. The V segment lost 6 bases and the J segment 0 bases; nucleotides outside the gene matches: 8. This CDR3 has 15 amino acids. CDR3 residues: CSVGLAEGSYNEQFF. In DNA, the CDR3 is TGCAGCGTGGGTCTAGCGGAGGGCTCCTACAATGAGCAGTTCTTC.

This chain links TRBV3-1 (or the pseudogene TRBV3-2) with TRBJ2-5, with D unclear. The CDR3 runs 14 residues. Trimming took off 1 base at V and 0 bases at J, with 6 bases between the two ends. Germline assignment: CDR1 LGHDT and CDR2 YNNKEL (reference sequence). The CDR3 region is CASSQARDQETQYF. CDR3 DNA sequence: TGTGCCAGCAGCCAAGCACGGGACCAAGAGACCCAGTACTTC.

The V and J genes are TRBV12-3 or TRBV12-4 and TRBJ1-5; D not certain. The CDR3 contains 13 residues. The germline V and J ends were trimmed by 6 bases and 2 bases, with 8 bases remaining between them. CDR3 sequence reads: CASSSQGNQPQHF. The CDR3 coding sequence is TGTGCCAGCAGCTCCCAGGGCAATCAGCCCCAGCATTTT.

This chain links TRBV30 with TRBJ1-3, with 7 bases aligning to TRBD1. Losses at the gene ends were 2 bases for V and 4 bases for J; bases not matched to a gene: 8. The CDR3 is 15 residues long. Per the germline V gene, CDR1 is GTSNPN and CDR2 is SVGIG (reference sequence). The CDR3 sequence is CAWSLLRGTGNTIYF. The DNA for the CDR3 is TGTGCCTGGAGTTTACTCAGGGGGACGGGAAACACCATATATTTT.

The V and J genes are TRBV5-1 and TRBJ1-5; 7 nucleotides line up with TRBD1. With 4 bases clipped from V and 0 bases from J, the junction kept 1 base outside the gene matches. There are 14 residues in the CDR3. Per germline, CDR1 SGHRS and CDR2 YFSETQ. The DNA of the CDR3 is TGCGCCAGCAGCGCAGGGGGTAGCAATCAGCCCCAGCATTTT. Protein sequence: CASSAGGSNQPQHF.

CDR3 DNA sequence: TGTGCCAGCAGTTACGGCAGCACTACCCATCCAGATACGCAGTATTTT. This codes for CASSYGSTTHPDTQYF. The rearrangement links TRBV6-5 to TRBJ2-3; D remains ambiguous. Looked up from germline, CDR1 is MNHEY and CDR2 is SVGAGI. This CDR3 has 16 amino acids. V lost 2 bases and J lost 4, with 16 bases in between.

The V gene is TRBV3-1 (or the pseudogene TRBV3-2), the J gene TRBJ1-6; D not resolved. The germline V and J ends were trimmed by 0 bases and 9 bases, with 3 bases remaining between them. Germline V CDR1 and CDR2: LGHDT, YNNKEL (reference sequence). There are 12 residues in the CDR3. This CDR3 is CASSQEASPLHF. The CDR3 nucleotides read TGTGCCAGCAGCCAAGAGGCTTCACCCCTCCACTTT.

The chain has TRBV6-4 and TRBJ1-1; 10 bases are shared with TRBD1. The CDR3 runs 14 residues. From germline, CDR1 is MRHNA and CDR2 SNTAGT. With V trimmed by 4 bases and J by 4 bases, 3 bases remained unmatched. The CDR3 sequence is CASSAGQGGTEAFF. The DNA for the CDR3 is TGTGCCAGCAGTGCTGGACAGGGGGGCACTGAAGCTTTCTTT.

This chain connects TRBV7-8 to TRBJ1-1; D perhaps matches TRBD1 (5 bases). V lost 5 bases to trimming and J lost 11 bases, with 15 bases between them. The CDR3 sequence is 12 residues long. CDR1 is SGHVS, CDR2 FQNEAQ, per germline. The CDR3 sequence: CASSGGGGSAFF. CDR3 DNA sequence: TGTGCCAGCAGCGGTGGGGGGGGTAGCGCTTTCTTT. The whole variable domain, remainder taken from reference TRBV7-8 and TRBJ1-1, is GAGVSQSPRYKVAKRGQDVALRCDPISGHVSLFWYQQALGQGPEFLTYFQNEAQLDKSGLPSDRFFAERPEGSVSTLKIQRTQQEDSAVYLCASSGGGGSAFFGQGTRLTVV.

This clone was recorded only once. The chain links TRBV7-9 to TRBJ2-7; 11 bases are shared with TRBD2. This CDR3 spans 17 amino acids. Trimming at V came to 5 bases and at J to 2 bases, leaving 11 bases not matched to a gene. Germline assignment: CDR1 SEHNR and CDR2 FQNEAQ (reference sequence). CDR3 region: CASSTSLAGGSTYEQYF. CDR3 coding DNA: TGTGCCAGCAGCACCTCCCTAGCGGGAGGCTCTACCTACGAGCAGTACTTC.

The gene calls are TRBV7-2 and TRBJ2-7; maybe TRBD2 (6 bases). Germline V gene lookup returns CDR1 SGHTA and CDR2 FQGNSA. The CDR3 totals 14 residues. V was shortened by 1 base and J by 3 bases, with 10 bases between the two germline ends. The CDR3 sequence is CASSLEAGYYEQYF. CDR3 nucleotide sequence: TGTGCCAGCAGCTTAGAAGCGGGCTACTACGAGCAGTACTTC.

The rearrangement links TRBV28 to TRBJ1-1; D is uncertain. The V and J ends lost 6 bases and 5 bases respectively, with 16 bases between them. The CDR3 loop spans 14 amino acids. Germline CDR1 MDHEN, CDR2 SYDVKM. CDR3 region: CASRSVYLTTEAFF. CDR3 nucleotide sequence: TGTGCCAGCAGGTCGGTGTATTTAACGACTGAAGCTTTCTTT.

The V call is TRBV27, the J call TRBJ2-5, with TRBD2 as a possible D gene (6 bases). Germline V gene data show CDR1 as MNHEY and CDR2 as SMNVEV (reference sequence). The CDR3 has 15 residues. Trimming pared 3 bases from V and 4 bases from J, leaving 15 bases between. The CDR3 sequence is CASSLGGRLGETQYF. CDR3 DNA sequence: TGTGCCAGCAGTTTGGGGGGACGCTTGGGAGAGACCCAGTACTTC.

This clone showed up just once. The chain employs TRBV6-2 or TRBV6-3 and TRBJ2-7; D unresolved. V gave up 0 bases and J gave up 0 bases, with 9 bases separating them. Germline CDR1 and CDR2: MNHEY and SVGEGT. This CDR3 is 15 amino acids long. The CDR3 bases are TGTGCCAGCAGTTACTCGAAAGACAACTCCTACGAGCAGTACTTC. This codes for CASSYSKDNSYEQYF.

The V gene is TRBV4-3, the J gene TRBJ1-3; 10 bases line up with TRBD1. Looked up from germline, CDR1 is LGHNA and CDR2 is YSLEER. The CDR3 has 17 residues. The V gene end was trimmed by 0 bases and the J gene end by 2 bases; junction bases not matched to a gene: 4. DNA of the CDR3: TGCGCCAGCAGCCAAGAGAGACAGGGGGCTACTGGAAACACCATATATTTT. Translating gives CASSQERQGATGNTIYF.